The clone carrying this T cell receptor beta chain was seen more than once but under ten times. Its antigen remains unidentified. TCRdb re-derived calls from the RT-PCR reads in MiXCR, one entry per CDR3 protein. The sample holds 650,000 to 800,000 distinct CDR3 sequences, approximately 15% seen once. The entry originates in a study of response to subunit inactivated influenza vaccine. The CDR3 covers 18 residues. Germline lookup yields CDR1 MNHEY and CDR2 SVGAGI. Trimming took 0 bases from V and 3 from J; bases not matched to a gene: 13. Study-level results: The study's authors posited that every seasonal influenza vaccination enlists few new T cells.

The chain carries TRBV6-5 and TRBJ2-7; TRBD2 matches at 8 bases. The source is a man aged 45-65 years who received an inactivated influenza vaccine. Here the sequenced sample was PBMCs from blood, taken around 15 days before vaccination. In DNA form, the CDR3 reads TGTGCCAGCAGTTACTCGAGCTGGTTGCGGGAGGCCAACTACGAGCAGTACTTC. Its translation: CASSYSSWLREANYEQYF.